The 10 T cell receptor beta chains given below trace back to one sample, sequenced in a study of T cell responses to AZD1222 COVID-19 vaccine. The protocol was immunoSEQ multiplex PCR, while the TCRdb copy is restricted to in-frame clones and leaves out a portion. Here the sample spans about 140,000 clones, about 87% being singletons. Sequencing used peripheral blood, obtained on day 0 of AZD1222 vaccination. Receptors originate from an adult in good health.

The J gene is TRBJ2-1, the V gene TRBV5-1; the match to TRBD1 covers 8 bases. CDR1 is SGHRS and CDR2 is YFSETQ in the germline V gene. J was trimmed by 9 bases and V by 4 bases; bases with no gene match: 12. This CDR3 has 15 residues. CDR3 in DNA: TGCGCCAGCAGCAGCCACGGACAGGGTTCAGGTGAGCAGTTCTTC. Translating gives CASSSHGQGSGEQFF. The full variable domain, completed using reference TRBV5-1 and TRBJ2-1, is KAGVTQTPRYLIKTRGQQVTLSCSPISGHRSVSWYQQTPGQGLQFLFEYFSETQRNKGNFPGRFSGRQFSNSRSEMNVSTLELGDSALYLCASSSHGQGSGEQFFGPGTRLTVL.

J is TRBJ1-1 and V is TRBV28; TRBD1 matches at 7 bases. This CDR3 is 16 amino acids long. Germline values: CDR1 MDHEN, CDR2 SYDVKM. J was trimmed by 7 bases and V by 3 bases; bases with no gene match: 14. The DNA of the CDR3 is TGTGCCAGCAGTTTGTTCCAAAACAGGGGCGAGGGTGAAGCTTTCTTT. Its translation: CASSLFQNRGEGEAFF.

The rearrangement links TRBV21-1 to TRBJ1-2. TRBV21-1 is a pseudogene locus. This CDR3 contains 16 residues. CDR3 region: CASSKGSVVWGYGYTF. In DNA, the CDR3 is TGTGCCAGCAGCAAAGGGTCAGTAGTATGGGGGTATGGCTACACCTTC.

This rearrangement joins TRBV14 to TRBJ1-5, with D possibly being TRBD1 (6 bases). The ends were cut back, 3 bases at V and 1 base at J, with 13 bases in the middle. Germline-derived CDR1 and CDR2 are SGHDN and FVKESK. This CDR3 is 16 amino acids long. The CDR3 region is CASSHTTGLSNQPQHF. Written as DNA, the CDR3 is TGTGCCAGCAGCCACACCACAGGGTTAAGCAATCAGCCCCAGCATTTT.

This clone was counted a single time. The rearrangement uses TRBV21-1 and TRBJ2-3; the DNA was not compared with TRBD2, the D call given in the table. TRBV21-1 is listed as a pseudogene. The CDR3 has 16 residues. The CDR3 sequence is CASRGGLAGNTDTQYF. Here the CDR3 DNA reads TGTGCCAGCAGGGGGGGACTAGCGGGGAACACAGATACGCAGTATTTT.

The chain carries TRBV2 and TRBJ2-1; tentatively, D is TRBD1 (6 bases). The CDR3 contains 14 residues. V lost 1 base and J lost 14, with 18 bases in between. CDR1 is SNHLY, CDR2 FYNNEI, per germline. The CDR3, as DNA: TGTGCCAGCAGTGAAGAAGGGTGGTTGTCAGGGGAGTTCTTC. It codes for CASSEEGWLSGEFF.

This rearrangement joins TRBV6-2 or TRBV6-3 to TRBJ2-1; TRBD2 matches 7 bases. Unmatched junction bases numbered 5, after V lost 3 bases and J lost 6 bases. The CDR3 covers 14 residues. Germline assignment: CDR1 MNHEY and CDR2 SVGEGT. CDR3 amino acids: CASSYSAGSNEQFF. The CDR3 bases are TGTGCCAGCAGTTATTCAGCGGGAAGCAATGAGCAGTTCTTC.

The chain carries TRBV12-3 or TRBV12-4 and TRBJ1-3; unclear D gene. V was pared by 4 bases and J by 11 bases, with 9 bases between. The CDR3 consists of 11 residues. CDR3 sequence: CASSSGGAIYF. CDR3 coding DNA: TGTGCCAGCAGTTCCGGCGGGGCCATATATTTT.

The gene calls are TRBV28 and TRBJ1-1, with D perhaps TRBD1 (5 bases). CDR1 and CDR2 from the germline V gene are MDHEN and SYDVKM. The V end was cut by 1 base, the J end by 0 bases, with 12 bases between. The CDR3 loop spans 16 amino acids. The CDR3 nucleotides read TGTGCCAGCAGTTTATTTTCGGGGCCAATGAACACTGAAGCTTTCTTT. It is translated as CASSLFSGPMNTEAFF.

This clone has a handful of counts. The J gene is TRBJ1-1, the V gene TRBV7-9, with 7 bases lining up with TRBD1. CDR3 length: 15 amino acids. Germline trimming cut 7 bases from V and 5 bases from J; bases unmatched to any gene: 13. From germline, CDR1 is SEHNR and CDR2 FQNEAQ (reference sequence). The CDR3 reads CASMDRGQGGTEAFF. In nucleotides, the CDR3 is TGTGCCAGCATGGATCGGGGGCAGGGGGGGACTGAAGCTTTCTTT. Full variable domain (outside the CDR3, taken from reference TRBV7-9 and TRBJ1-1): DTGVSQNPRHKITKRGQNVTFRCDPISEHNRLYWYRQTLGQGPEFLTYFQNEAQLEKSRLLSDRFSAERPKGSFSTLEIQRTEQGDSAMYLCASMDRGQGGTEAFFGQGTRLTVV.